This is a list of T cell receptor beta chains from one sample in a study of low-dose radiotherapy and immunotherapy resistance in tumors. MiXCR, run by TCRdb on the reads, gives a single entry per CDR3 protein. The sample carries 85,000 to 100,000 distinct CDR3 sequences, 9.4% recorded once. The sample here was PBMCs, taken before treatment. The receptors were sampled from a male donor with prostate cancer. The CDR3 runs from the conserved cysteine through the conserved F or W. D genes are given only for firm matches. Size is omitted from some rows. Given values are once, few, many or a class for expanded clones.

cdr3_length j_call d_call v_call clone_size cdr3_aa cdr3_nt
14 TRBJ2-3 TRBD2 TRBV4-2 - CASSQDRLAHTQYF TGTGCCAGCAGCCAAGATCGACTAGCGCATACGCAGTATTTT
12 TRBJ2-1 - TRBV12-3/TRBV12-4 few CASSFSLQEQFF TGTGCCAGCAGTTTTAGTCTTCAGGAGCAGTTCTTC
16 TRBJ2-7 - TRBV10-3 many CAISDPKNRVPYEQYF TGTGCCATCAGTGACCCAAAAAACAGGGTTCCCTACGAGCAGTACTTC
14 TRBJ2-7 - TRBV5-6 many CASSFGQYSYEQYF TGTGCCAGCAGCTTTGGACAATACTCCTACGAGCAGTACTTC
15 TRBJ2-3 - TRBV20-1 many CSARGLSFGTDTQYF TGCAGTGCTAGAGGGCTTAGCTTCGGCACAGATACGCAGTATTTT
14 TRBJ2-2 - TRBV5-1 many CASSPDGGPGELFF TGCGCCAGCAGCCCGGACGGGGGTCCGGGGGAGCTGTTTTTT
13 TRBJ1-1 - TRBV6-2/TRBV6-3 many CASTATGNTEAFF TGTGCCAGCACCGCAACAGGGAACACTGAAGCTTTCTTT
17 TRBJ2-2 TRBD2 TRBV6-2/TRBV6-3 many CASRSLAGGSNTGELFF TGTGCCAGCAGATCACTAGCGGGAGGCTCGAACACCGGGGAGCTGTTTTTT
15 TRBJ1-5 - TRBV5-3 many CASSLVGIGVEPQHF TGTGCCAGCAGCTTGGTGGGGATCGGTGTAGAGCCCCAGCATTTT
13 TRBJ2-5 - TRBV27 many CASSLSGKVAQYF TGTGCCAGCAGTTTATCGGGAAAGGTGGCCCAGTACTTC
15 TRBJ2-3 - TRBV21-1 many CASGSPAGAGDTQYF TGTGCCAGCGGTAGTCCAGCGGGAGCGGGGGATACGCAGTATTTT
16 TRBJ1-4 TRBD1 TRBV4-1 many CASSRDSQNTNEKLFF TGCGCCAGCAGTCGGGACAGCCAAAACACTAATGAAAAACTGTTTTTT
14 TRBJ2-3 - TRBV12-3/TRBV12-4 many CASRLAGTRDTQYF TGTGCCAGCAGATTAGCCGGGACACGAGATACGCAGTATTTT
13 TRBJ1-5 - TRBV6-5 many CASRAGLGQPQHF TGTGCCAGCAGGGCAGGGTTGGGTCAGCCCCAGCATTTT
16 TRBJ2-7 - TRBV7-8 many CASSSSPSTSVYEQYF TGTGCCAGCAGCTCCTCCCCATCTACGTCCGTCTACGAGCAGTACTTC
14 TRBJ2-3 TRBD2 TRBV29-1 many CSVVPSGGTDTQYF TGCAGCGTTGTTCCAAGCGGGGGCACAGATACGCAGTATTTT
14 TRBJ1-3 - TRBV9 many CASSEGGGGNTIYF TGTGCCAGCAGCGAGGGGGGAGGAGGAAACACCATATATTTT
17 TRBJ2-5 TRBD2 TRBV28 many CASRAYGTSGDVKTQYF TGTGCCAGCAGAGCCTACGGGACTAGCGGGGACGTAAAGACCCAGTACTTC
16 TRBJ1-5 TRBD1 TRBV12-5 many CASGLGTGKGNQPQHF TGTGCTAGTGGTTTGGGGACAGGCAAGGGCAATCAGCCCCAGCATTTT
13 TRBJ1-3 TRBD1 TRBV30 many CACQTGAGNTIYF TGTGCCTGTCAGACAGGGGCTGGAAACACCATATATTTT
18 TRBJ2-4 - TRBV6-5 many CASSSLLGAEGPKNIQYF TGTGCCAGCAGTTCTTTATTGGGGGCCGAGGGTCCCAAAAACATTCAGTACTTC
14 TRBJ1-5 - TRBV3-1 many CASSQEQGRQPQHF TGTGCCAGCAGCCAAGAACAGGGACGACAGCCCCAGCATTTT
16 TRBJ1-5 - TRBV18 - CASSLGRVESNQPQHF TGTGCCAGCAGTTTGGGTAGGGTCGAGAGCAATCAGCCCCAGCATTTT
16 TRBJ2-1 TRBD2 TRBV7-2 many CASSLGTSGGYNEQFF TGTGCCAGCAGCTTAGGAACTAGCGGGGGCTACAATGAGCAGTTCTTC
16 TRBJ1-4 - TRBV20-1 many CSARGPDGRGNEKLFF TGCAGTGCTAGAGGGCCGGATGGCAGGGGAAATGAAAAACTGTTTTTT
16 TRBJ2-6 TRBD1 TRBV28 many CASTIGTGTGGLVLTF TGTGCCAGCACAATTGGGACCGGGACAGGGGGGCTCGTCCTGACTTTC
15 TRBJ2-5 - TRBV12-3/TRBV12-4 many CASSFGGTGGETQYF TGTGCCAGCAGTTTTGGTGGGACTGGTGGGGAGACCCAGTACTTC
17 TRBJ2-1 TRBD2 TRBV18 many CASSPFKREMGWNEQFF TGTGCCAGCTCACCATTTAAGCGGGAAATGGGATGGAATGAGCAGTTCTTC
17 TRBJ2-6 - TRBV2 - CASSRSLSSSGASVLTF TGTGCCAGCAGCCGATCGCTGTCGTCTTCTGGGGCCAGCGTCCTGACTTTC